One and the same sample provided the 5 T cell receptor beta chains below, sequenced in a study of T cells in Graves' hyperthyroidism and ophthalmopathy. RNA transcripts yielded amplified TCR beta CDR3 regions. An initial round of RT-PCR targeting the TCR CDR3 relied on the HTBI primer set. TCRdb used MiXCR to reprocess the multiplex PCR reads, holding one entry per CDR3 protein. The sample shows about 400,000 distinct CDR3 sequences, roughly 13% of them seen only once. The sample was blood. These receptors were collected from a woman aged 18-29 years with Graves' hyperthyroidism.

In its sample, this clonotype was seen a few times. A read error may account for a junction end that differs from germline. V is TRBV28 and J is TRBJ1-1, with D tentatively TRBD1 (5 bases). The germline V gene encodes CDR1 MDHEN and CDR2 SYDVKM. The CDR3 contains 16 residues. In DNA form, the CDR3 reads TGTGCCAGCAATCCCTTCCCCGGCGGGGGTAGCACTGGAGCTTTCTTT. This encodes CASNPFPGGGSTGAFF.

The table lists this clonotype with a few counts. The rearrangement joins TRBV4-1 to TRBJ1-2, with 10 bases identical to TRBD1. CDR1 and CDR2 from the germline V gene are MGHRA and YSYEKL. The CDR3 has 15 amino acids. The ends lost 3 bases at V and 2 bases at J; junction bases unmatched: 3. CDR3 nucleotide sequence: TGCGCCAGCAGCCACGACAGGGGGCGAAACTATGGCTACACCTTC. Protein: CASSHDRGRNYGYTF.

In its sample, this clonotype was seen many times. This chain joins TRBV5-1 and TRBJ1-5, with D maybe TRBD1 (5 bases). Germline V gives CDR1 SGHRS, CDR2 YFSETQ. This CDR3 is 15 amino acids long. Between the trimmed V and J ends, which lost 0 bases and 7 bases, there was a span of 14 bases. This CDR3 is CASSLDGGFRQPQHF. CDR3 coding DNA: TGCGCCAGCAGCTTGGATGGGGGTTTTCGGCAGCCCCAGCATTTT.

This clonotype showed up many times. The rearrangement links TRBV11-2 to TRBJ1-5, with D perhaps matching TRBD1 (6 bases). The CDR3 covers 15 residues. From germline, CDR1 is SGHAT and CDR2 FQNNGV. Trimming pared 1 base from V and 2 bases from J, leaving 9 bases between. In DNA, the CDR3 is TGTGCCAGCAGCTTAGTGGGGGGCGGCAATCAGCCCCAGCATTTT. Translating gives CASSLVGGGNQPQHF.

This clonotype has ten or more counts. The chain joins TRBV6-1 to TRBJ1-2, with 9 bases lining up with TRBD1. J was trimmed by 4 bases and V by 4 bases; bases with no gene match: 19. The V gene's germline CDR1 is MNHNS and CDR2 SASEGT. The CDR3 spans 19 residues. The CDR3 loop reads CASSAHRGRSSAAFYGYTF. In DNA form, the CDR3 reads TGTGCCAGCAGTGCCCACAGGGGGCGCTCGAGTGCGGCCTTCTATGGCTACACCTTC.